Following are 24 T cell receptor beta chains from one sample sequenced in a study of blood T cell repertoires in COVID-19. Produced via immunoSEQ multiplex PCR; TCRdb's table is partial and in-frame only. The sample contains a few hundred thousand clones, less than 85% of which appear only once. Input material: peripheral blood. These receptor sequences come from a woman between 18 and 29 years old with acute or convalescent COVID-19.

This clone was seen only once. The rearrangement links TRBV6-5 to TRBJ2-2; D is ambiguous. The CDR3 has 15 residues. V lost 7 bases, J lost 3 bases, and 15 bases lay in between. Germline loops: CDR1 MNHEY, CDR2 SVGAGI. The CDR3 spells CASKEYTAYTGELFF. CDR3 DNA: TGTGCCAGCAAGGAGTACACTGCGTACACCGGGGAGCTGTTTTTT.

V gene TRBV28 combines with J gene TRBJ2-1; 8 nucleotides align to TRBD1. This CDR3 spans 17 amino acids. In germline, CDR1 is MDHEN, CDR2 SYDVKM. V lost 1 base and J lost 0; bases outside the gene matches: 5. The CDR3 reads CASSLSRDRSSYNEQFF. DNA for the CDR3: TGTGCCAGCAGTTTATCCCGGGACAGGAGCTCCTACAATGAGCAGTTCTTC.

V usage is TRBV4-1 and J usage is TRBJ2-5, with TRBD1 identical over 10 bases. J lost 5 bases, V lost 1 base, and 19 bases had no gene match. The CDR3 is 20 residues long. Germline values: CDR1 MGHRA, CDR2 YSYEKL. CDR3 sequence: CASSQVLRGLTGGASETQYF. CDR3 DNA sequence: TGCGCCAGCAGCCAAGTACTCCGGGGTTTGACAGGGGGCGCATCGGAGACCCAGTACTTC.

The V gene is TRBV11-2, the J gene TRBJ1-2; 8 bases fit TRBD1. The CDR3 spans 13 residues. Germline loops: CDR1 SGHAT, CDR2 FQNNGV. V lost 1 base, J lost 8 bases, and 3 bases stayed unmatched. CDR3 coding DNA: TGTGCCAGCAGCTTAGGGACAGGGAAAGGCTACACCTTC. It is translated as CASSLGTGKGYTF.

V and J are TRBV6-4 and TRBJ1-1, with 12 positions matching TRBD1. The germline CDR1 and CDR2 sequences are MRHNA and SNTAGT. J lost 5 bases, V lost 5 bases, and 9 bases had no gene match. The CDR3 loop spans 16 amino acids. CDR3 in amino acids: CASSTTPGQGATEAFF. CDR3 DNA sequence: TGTGCCAGCAGTACCACTCCGGGACAGGGGGCGACTGAAGCTTTCTTT.

The chain couples TRBV6-1 to TRBJ1-6; the match to TRBD1 covers 7 bases. This CDR3 contains 13 residues. V dropped 5 bases and J dropped 7; count of bases not matched to a gene: 2. CDR1 MNHNS and CDR2 SASEGT come from the germline V gene. DNA for the CDR3: TGTGCCAGCAGTTGGGGACAGAATTCACCCCTCCACTTT. It codes for CASSWGQNSPLHF.

The rearrangement uses TRBV9 and TRBJ2-3, with D unclear. The CDR3 is 14 amino acids. Trimming stripped 3 bases from V and 1 base from J, with 9 bases between. In germline, CDR1 is SGDLS, CDR2 YYNGEE. This CDR3 is CASSGFLGTDTQYF. The CDR3 DNA follows: TGTGCCAGCAGCGGGTTCCTAGGCACAGATACGCAGTATTTT.

The rearrangement links TRBV7-3 to TRBJ1-4; 8 bases map to TRBD1. The CDR3 is 14 residues long. Germline lookup yields CDR1 SGHTA and CDR2 FQGTGA. The ends lost 3 bases at V and 4 bases at J; junction bases unmatched: 1. The DNA for the CDR3 is TGTGCCAGCAGCTTGACAGGGGATAATGAAAAACTGTTTTTT. This translates into CASSLTGDNEKLFF.

This clone has only one observation. The chain has TRBV9 and TRBJ2-3; D perhaps matches TRBD2 (5 bases). Trimming pared 0 bases from V and 5 bases from J, leaving 7 bases between. From germline, CDR1 is SGDLS and CDR2 YYNGEE. The CDR3 is 13 amino acids. The CDR3 sequence is CASSVDRGDTQYF. The CDR3 nucleotides are TGTGCCAGCAGCGTAGATCGGGGAGATACGCAGTATTTT. The whole variable domain, remainder taken from reference TRBV9 and TRBJ2-3, is DSGVTQTPKHLITATGQRVTLRCSPRSGDLSVYWYQQSLDQGLQFLIQYYNGEERAKGNILERFSAQQFPDLHSELNLSSLELGDSALYFCASSVDRGDTQYFGPGTRLTVL.

The rearrangement uses TRBV4-1 and TRBJ2-7, with 10 bases identical to TRBD1. V shed 4 bases and J 5 bases; nucleotides not matched to a gene: 8. CDR3 length: 15 amino acids. The germline CDR1 and CDR2 sequences are MGHRA and YSYEKL. The CDR3 DNA is TGCGCCAGCAGCCGGGACAGGGGTTCCCAGGACGAGCAGTACTTC. It yields the protein CASSRDRGSQDEQYF.

V and J are TRBV29-1 and TRBJ2-3; the match to TRBD2 covers 10 bases. Germline CDR1 and CDR2: SQVTM and ANQGSEA. CDR3 length: 17 amino acids. V shed 0 bases and J 6 bases; nucleotides not matched to a gene: 12. Here the CDR3 reads CSVEDGKASGSGDTQYF. CDR3 DNA sequence: TGCAGCGTTGAAGATGGAAAGGCTAGCGGGAGTGGGGATACGCAGTATTTT.

To note about this clone: This specimen includes other DNA sequences encoding the same CDR3. This chain links TRBV18 with TRBJ2-7, with TRBD1 identical over 11 bases. The CDR3 covers 15 residues. Germline V gene lookup returns CDR1 KGHSH and CDR2 LQKENI. V dropped 4 bases and J dropped 3; count of bases not matched to a gene: 5. For the CDR3, the DNA is TGTGCCAGCTCACTCGGACAGGGGGCTTACTACGAGCAGTACTTC. Translated: CASSLGQGAYYEQYF.

This clone is a singleton in its sample. The chain uses TRBV30 and TRBJ1-2; D gene unclear. CDR3 length: 13 residues. V lost 1 base to trimming and J lost 3 bases, with 9 bases between them. Germline V gene sequence: CDR1 GTSNPN, CDR2 SVGIG (reference sequence). The CDR3, as DNA: TGTGCCTGGAGTGGAAGAGATGACTATGGCTACACCTTC. This translates into CAWSGRDDYGYTF.

This CDR3 is CASSPRGSSPEAFF. As DNA, the CDR3 is TGTGCCAGCAGTCCCCGAGGGAGCTCCCCTGAAGCTTTCTTT. The chain recombines TRBV2 with TRBJ1-1; no reliable D call. CDR1 SNHLY and CDR2 FYNNEI come from the germline V gene. Trimming cost V 5 bases and J 6 bases, with 16 bases left between them. The CDR3 totals 14 residues.

The chain is built from TRBV19 and TRBJ1-2, with TRBD1 matching over 8 bases. The CDR3 length is 16 residues. Germline loops: CDR1 LNHDA, CDR2 SQIVND (reference sequence). Trimming took 8 bases from V and 1 from J; bases not matched to a gene: 12. The CDR3 reads CASFTDRDVYNYGYTF. CDR3 coding DNA: TGTGCCAGTTTCACGGACAGGGACGTTTATAACTATGGCTACACCTTC.

The gene calls are TRBV12-5 and TRBJ1-1; D is ambiguous. Germline-derived CDR1 and CDR2 are LGHNT and FRNRAP. V lost 5 bases and J lost 3, with 19 bases in between. There are 16 residues in the CDR3. CDR3 in amino acids: CASGREGFGWDTEAFF. The DNA of the CDR3 is TGTGCTAGTGGTCGGGAGGGATTTGGCTGGGACACTGAAGCTTTCTTT.

The rearrangement links TRBV20-1 to TRBJ1-6; TRBD1 matches 8 bases. The CDR3 covers 15 residues. The V segment lost 3 bases and the J segment 14 bases; nucleotides outside the gene matches: 15. Germline CDR1 and CDR2: DFQATT and SNEGSKA (reference sequence). CDR3 bases: TGCAGTGCTAGTCTCGGGACAGGCGCCATCGGGGCCCTCCACTTT. It yields the protein CSASLGTGAIGALHF.

This chain joins TRBV27 and TRBJ1-1; D gene unclear. The CDR3 runs 11 residues. The ends were cut back, 7 bases at V and 6 bases at J, with 9 bases in the middle. Germline loops: CDR1 MNHEY, CDR2 SMNVEV (reference sequence). The CDR3 coding sequence is TGTGCCAGCATAACTTCCGCTGAAGCTTTCTTT. This translates into CASITSAEAFF.

This sequence joins TRBV7-3 and TRBJ2-3; no clear D gene. Germline lookup yields CDR1 SGHTA and CDR2 FQGTGA. The CDR3 sequence is 15 residues long. Trimming took 5 bases from V and 4 from J, leaving 16 bases between them. This chain's CDR3 is CASSLRNLGADTQYF. The DNA of the CDR3 is TGTGCCAGCAGCCTACGGAATCTAGGTGCAGATACGCAGTATTTT.

For this clone: This sample also contains other DNA sequences that code for the same CDR3. The chain uses TRBV5-1 and TRBJ2-1, with 7 bases aligning to TRBD2. CDR3 size: 16 residues. V shed 0 bases and J 0 bases; nucleotides not matched to a gene: 3. The germline CDR1 and CDR2 sequences are SGHRS and YFSETQ. This chain's CDR3 is CASSLVGGSSYNEQFF. CDR3 bases: TGCGCCAGCAGCTTGGTCGGCGGGAGCTCCTACAATGAGCAGTTCTTC. Full variable domain (missing parts from reference TRBV5-1 and TRBJ2-1): KAGVTQTPRYLIKTRGQQVTLSCSPISGHRSVSWYQQTPGQGLQFLFEYFSETQRNKGNFPGRFSGRQFSNSRSEMNVSTLELGDSALYLCASSLVGGSSYNEQFFGPGTRLTVL.

The rearrangement links TRBV9 to TRBJ1-3; 10 bases are a match to TRBD1. V shed 2 bases and J 6 bases; nucleotides not matched to a gene: 5. In germline, CDR1 is SGDLS, CDR2 YYNGEE. CDR3 length: 15 amino acids. The CDR3 bases are TGTGCCAGCAGCGTTGACAGGGGGCTGAAAAACACCATATATTTT. Translated, it gives CASSVDRGLKNTIYF.

This clone was seen only a few times. The J gene is TRBJ1-4, the V gene TRBV5-4; 7 positions agree with TRBD1. This CDR3 has 15 amino acids. J was trimmed by 5 bases and V by 4 bases; bases with no gene match: 8. Germline V gene sequence: CDR1 SGHNT, CDR2 YYREEE (reference sequence). This CDR3 reads CASSPDGTENEKLFF. CDR3 DNA: TGTGCCAGCAGCCCTGACGGGACAGAGAATGAAAAACTGTTTTTT.

The genes are TRBV28 and TRBJ2-5; tentative D call: TRBD1 (5 bases). The V gene's germline CDR1 is MDHEN and CDR2 SYDVKM. CDR3 size: 16 residues. Trimming cost V 2 bases and J 2 bases, with 15 bases left between them. The CDR3 coding sequence is TGTGCCAGCAGTTTAAAAATGAGACGGACACAAGAGACCCAGTACTTC. Translating gives CASSLKMRRTQETQYF.

V gene TRBV19 combines with J gene TRBJ1-2, with D perhaps matching TRBD1 (6 bases). This CDR3 comprises 13 residues. Germline CDR1 is LNHDA and CDR2 is SQIVND (reference sequence). V lost 3 bases and J 6 bases, leaving 11 bases between the germline ends. The CDR3 region is CASSIAGVDGYTF. CDR3 in DNA: TGTGCCAGTAGTATCGCAGGGGTTGATGGCTACACCTTC.